This T cell receptor beta chain appears in the sequencing data of a study of blood T cell repertoires in COVID-19. For the study at large: T cells, B-cell-depleted T cells, or PBMCs supplied cDNA or gDNA.

Methods used by the authors: Estimates of nucleated cell counts were drawn from the amplification of reference gene primers. The method was immunoSEQ multiplex PCR; TCRdb's version includes in-frame clones alone and lacks a portion of them. That table furnishes V, J and clone size, whereas the DNA furnished D and trimming. The sample includes roughly 200,000 clones, 88% of them seen just once. Per germline, CDR1 SGHDN and CDR2 FVKESK. The germline V and J ends were trimmed by 4 bases and 2 bases, with 8 bases remaining between them. The CDR3 totals 13 residues. The participants were between roughly 18 and 89 years old and came from under 25 US areas.

Specimen: PBMCs or T cells enriched from blood (not recorded which). The source is a woman aged 30 to 39 who had recovered from COVID-19. The chain couples TRBV14 to TRBJ1-1, with D possibly matching TRBD1 (5 bases). CDR3 sequence (DNA): TGTGCCAGCAGCCGTCGGACAAACACTGAAGCTTTCTTT. It codes for CASSRRTNTEAFF.